These T cell receptor beta chains were read from a single sample in a study of molecular identifiers for immune sequencing clone quantification. TCRdb redid the calling of the PCR reads with MiXCR, one entry per CDR3 protein. The table includes some 100,000 distinct CDR3 sequences, about 20% detected once. The sequenced material came from naive CD8+ T cells from blood, with Jurkat cell RNA spiked in. These receptors were obtained from a human donor in good health. Some libraries in this study had Jurkat cell RNA spiked in. The CDR3 runs from the conserved cysteine through the conserved F or W. Expanded clones are given a class, and other clones once, few, many or no size at all.

>many|TRBJ1-1|TRBV4-3
CASSQVSGRGNTEAFF
>few|TRBJ1-2|TRBV16
CASSQWRGNYGYTF
>.|TRBJ2-7|TRBV6-5
CASSYPGYEQYF
>many|TRBJ2-1|TRBV5-1
CASSLGPGSGEQFF
>many|TRBJ2-7|TRBV5-1
CASSPPGSPYEQYF
>many|TRBJ2-2|TRBV5-5
CASSPNRDRGPRTGELFF
>many|TRBJ2-3|TRBV19
CASSATGTDTQYF
>many|TRBJ2-4|TRBV28
CASSPRDRGSIQYF
>.|TRBJ2-7|TRBV6-2/TRBV6-3
CASSYSVGGGPYEQYF
>many|TRBJ1-6|TRBV5-1
CASSLNYRANSPLHF
>many|TRBJ1-5|TRBV7-9
CASSLTGTGRSYSNQPQHF
>many|TRBJ2-1|TRBV13
CASSSRTATFTYGQFF
>many|TRBJ2-7|TRBV13
CASSLAQNEQYF
>many|TRBJ2-7|TRBV7-9
CASSPPGVAYEQYF
>.|TRBJ2-3|TRBV7-9
CASSSSSGGGDTQYF
>many|TRBJ2-7|TRBV20-1
CSAKGSNSYEQYF